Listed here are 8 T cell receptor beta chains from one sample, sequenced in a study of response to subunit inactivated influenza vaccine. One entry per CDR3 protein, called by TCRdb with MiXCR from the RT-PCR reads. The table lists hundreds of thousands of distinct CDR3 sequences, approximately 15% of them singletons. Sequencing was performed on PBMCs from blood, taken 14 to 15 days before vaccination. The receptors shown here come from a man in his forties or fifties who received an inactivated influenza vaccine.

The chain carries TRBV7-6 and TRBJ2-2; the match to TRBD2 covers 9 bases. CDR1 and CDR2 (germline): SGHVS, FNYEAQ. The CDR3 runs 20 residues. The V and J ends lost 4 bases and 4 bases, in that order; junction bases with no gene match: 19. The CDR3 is CASSSNPGTSIGSGTGELFF. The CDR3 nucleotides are TGTGCCAGCAGCTCGAATCCCGGGACTAGCATAGGATCAGGCACCGGGGAGCTGTTTTTT.

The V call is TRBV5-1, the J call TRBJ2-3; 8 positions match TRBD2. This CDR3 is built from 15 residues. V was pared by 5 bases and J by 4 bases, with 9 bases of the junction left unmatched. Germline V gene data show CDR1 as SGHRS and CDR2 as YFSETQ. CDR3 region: CASRAGTSIPDTQYF. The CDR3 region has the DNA TGCGCCAGCAGGGCCGGGACTAGTATTCCAGATACGCAGTATTTT.

The CDR3 here is CASGHRDRGWNEQYF. The CDR3 DNA sequence: TGTGCCAGCGGCCACCGGGACAGGGGTTGGAACGAGCAGTACTTC. J is TRBJ2-7 and V is TRBV6-2 or TRBV6-3, with 10 bases fitting TRBD1. The junction had 12 bases not matched to a gene; V was cut back by 8 bases and J by 5 bases. CDR1 is MNHEY and CDR2 is SVGEGT in the germline V gene. The CDR3 runs 15 residues.

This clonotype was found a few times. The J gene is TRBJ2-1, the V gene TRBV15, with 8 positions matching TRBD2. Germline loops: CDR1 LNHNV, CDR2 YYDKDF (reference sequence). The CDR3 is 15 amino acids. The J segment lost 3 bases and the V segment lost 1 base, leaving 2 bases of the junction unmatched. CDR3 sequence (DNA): TGTGCCACCAGCAGAGTCGCGGGGGGCTACAATGAGCAGTTCTTC. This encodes CATSRVAGGYNEQFF.

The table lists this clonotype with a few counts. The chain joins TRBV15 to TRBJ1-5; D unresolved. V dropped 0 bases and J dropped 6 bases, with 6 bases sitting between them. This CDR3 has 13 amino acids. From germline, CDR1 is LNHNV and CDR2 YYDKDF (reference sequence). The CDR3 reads CATSRDLVQPQHF. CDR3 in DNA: TGTGCCACCAGCAGAGATTTAGTTCAGCCCCAGCATTTT.

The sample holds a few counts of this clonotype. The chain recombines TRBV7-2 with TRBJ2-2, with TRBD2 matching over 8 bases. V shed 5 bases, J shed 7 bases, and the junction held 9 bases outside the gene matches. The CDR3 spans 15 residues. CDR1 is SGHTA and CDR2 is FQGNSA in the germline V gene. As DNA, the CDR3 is TGTGCCAGCAGCGCCTCGACTAGCGCGAGCGGGGAGCTGTTTTTT. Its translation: CASSASTSASGELFF.

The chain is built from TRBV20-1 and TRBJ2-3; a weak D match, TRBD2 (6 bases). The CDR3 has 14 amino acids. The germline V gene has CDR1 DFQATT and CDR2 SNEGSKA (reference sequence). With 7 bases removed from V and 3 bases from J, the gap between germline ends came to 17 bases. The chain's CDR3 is CSVRVRGATDTQYF. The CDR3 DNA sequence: TGCAGTGTTAGGGTGCGGGGCGCTACAGATACGCAGTATTTT.

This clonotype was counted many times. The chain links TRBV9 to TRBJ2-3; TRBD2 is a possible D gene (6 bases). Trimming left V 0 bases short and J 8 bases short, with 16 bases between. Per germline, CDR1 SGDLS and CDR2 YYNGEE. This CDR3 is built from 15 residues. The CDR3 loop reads CASSVESTSWGTQYF. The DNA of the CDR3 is TGTGCCAGCAGCGTAGAATCCACTAGCTGGGGTACGCAGTATTTT.